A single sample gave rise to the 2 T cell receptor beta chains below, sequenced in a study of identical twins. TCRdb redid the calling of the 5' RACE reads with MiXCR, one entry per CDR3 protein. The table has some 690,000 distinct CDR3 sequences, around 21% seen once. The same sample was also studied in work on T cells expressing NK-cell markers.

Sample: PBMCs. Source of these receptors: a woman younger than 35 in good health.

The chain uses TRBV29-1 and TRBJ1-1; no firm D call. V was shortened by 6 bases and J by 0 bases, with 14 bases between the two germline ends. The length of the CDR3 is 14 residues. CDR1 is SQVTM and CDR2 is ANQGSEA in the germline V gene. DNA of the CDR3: TGCAGCGTCCCCAATTTAGGGATGAACACTGAAGCTTTCTTT. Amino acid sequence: CSVPNLGMNTEAFF.

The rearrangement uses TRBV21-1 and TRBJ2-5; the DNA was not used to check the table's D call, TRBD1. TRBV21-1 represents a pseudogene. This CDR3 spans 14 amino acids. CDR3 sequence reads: CASAWGHSQETQYF. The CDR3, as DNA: TGTGCCAGCGCCTGGGGGCACAGCCAAGAGACCCAGTACTTC.